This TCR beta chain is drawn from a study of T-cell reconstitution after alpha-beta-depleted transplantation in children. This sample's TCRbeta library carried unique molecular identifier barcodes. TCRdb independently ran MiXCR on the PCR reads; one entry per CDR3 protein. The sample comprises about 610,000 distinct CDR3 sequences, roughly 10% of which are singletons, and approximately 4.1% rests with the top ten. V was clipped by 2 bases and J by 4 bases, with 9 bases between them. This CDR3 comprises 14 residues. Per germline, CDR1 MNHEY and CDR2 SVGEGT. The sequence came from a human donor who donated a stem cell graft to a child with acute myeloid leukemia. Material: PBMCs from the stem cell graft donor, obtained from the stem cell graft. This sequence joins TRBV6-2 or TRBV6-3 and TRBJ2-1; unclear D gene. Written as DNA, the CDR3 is TGTGCCAGCAGTTACACGTTCGGGTACAATGAGCAGTTCTTC. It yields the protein CASSYTFGYNEQFF.